Listed here is a single T cell receptor beta chain. Antigen specificity is unknown. Alongside a J-beta primer mix, a sample-barcoded 5' primer served in a second PCR lasting roughly 6 to 11 cycles. TCRdb re-called the 5' RACE reads with MiXCR, one entry per CDR3 protein. Seen here are roughly 1,500,000 distinct CDR3 sequences, 42% observed once, and the top ten hold under 8%. This entry comes from a study of blood T cells in healthy people across ages. Overall study findings and caveats: PBMC samples, being unsorted, prevented any conclusive comparison of naive and antigen-experienced cells.

Germline V lookup: CDR1 SGHVS, CDR2 FQNEAQ. This CDR3 has 16 residues. V was shortened by 1 base and J by 7 bases, with 20 bases between the two germline ends. The sequenced sample consisted of blood. The receptor's source is a woman aged 18-30 years in good health. The gene calls are TRBV7-8 and TRBJ2-7, with D maybe TRBD1 (5 bases). The CDR3 reads CASSLGEDSSYNEQYF. CDR3 nucleotide sequence: TGTGCCAGCAGCTTAGGTGAAGACAGCTCCTACAATGAGCAGTACTTC.